This T cell receptor (beta chain) stems from a study of chemoradiotherapy in HPV16-positive cancers. This clone was detected a few times. Antigen: not known. The study's findings and limits: In HPV16-positive patients, HPV-responsive T-cell expansion tracked better recurrence-free survival. Only two HPV16-positive patients supplied the functional HPV-specificity definition. Candidate HPV-specific clones and E7-related TCR motifs grew in tumor during treatment.

Germline loops: CDR1 SGHKS, CDR2 YYEKEE (reference sequence). Trimming left V 5 bases short and J 7 bases short, with 18 bases between. The CDR3 covers 15 residues. TCRdb's copy holds only in-frame clones and misses some; the assay was immunoSEQ multiplex PCR. This sample has 30,000 to 40,000 clones, with 92% found just once. Specimen: blood, collected from a patient who underwent chemoradiotherapy. The chain is built from TRBV5-5 and TRBJ1-4; D is possibly TRBD1 (6 bases). The sequence was collected from a human donor with HPV-associated anogenital cancer. For the CDR3, the DNA is TGTGCCAGCAGTTTGAACAACAGGGAAGGTGAAAAACTGTTTTTT. It yields the protein CASSLNNREGEKLFF.